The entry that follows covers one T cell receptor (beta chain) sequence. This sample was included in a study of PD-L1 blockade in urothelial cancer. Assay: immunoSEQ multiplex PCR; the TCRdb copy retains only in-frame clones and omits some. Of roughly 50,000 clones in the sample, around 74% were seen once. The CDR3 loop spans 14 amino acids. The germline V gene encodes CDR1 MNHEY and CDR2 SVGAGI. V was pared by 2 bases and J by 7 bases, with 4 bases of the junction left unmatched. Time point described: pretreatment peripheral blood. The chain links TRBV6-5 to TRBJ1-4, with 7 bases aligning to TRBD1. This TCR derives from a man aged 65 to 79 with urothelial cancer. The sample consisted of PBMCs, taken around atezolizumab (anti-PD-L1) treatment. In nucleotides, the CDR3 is TGTGCCAGCAGTTACCAGGGGGTTGGTGAAAAACTGTTTTTT. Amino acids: CASSYQGVGEKLFF.